These 9 T cell receptor beta chains were sequenced from one sample in a study of blood T cell repertoires in COVID-19. TCRdb keeps only in-frame clones here, not all; method: immunoSEQ multiplex PCR. This sample carries approximately 250,000 clones, about 91% of them seen once, and the ten largest clones take about 2.5%. Sequencing was done on a sample of PBMCs or T cells enriched from blood (not recorded which). All receptors come from a woman aged 40 to 50 with acute COVID-19.

The chain recombines TRBV3-1 (or the pseudogene TRBV3-2) with TRBJ2-1, with 10 bases lining up with TRBD1. CDR1 and CDR2 from the germline V gene are LGHDT and YNNKEL (reference sequence). Trimming cost V 7 bases and J 9 bases; bases outside gene matches: 12. This CDR3 is built from 15 residues. The CDR3 DNA follows: TGTGCCAGCACCACCGGGACAGGGGCCTTCGGTGAGCAGTTCTTC. Translation: CASTTGTGAFGEQFF.

The chain joins TRBV4-1 to TRBJ1-6; D not certain. Germline assignment: CDR1 MGHRA and CDR2 YSYEKL. V was cut by 3 bases and J by 2 bases, with 11 bases left in between. CDR3 size: 16 residues. The CDR3 DNA is TGCGCCAGCAGCCAGGAGGGAGGGCCCTATAATTCACCCCTCCACTTT. Amino acid sequence: CASSQEGGPYNSPLHF.

The J gene is TRBJ2-3, the V gene TRBV10-3; 7 bases are a match to TRBD2. The CDR3 totals 14 residues. V was pared by 10 bases and J by 2 bases, with 9 bases of the junction left unmatched. Per the germline V gene, CDR1 is ENHRY and CDR2 is SYGVKD. The DNA for the CDR3 is TGTGCCACCTCGCCCGGGACTAACACAGATACGCAGTATTTT. Translating it yields CATSPGTNTDTQYF.

The chain employs TRBV7-6 and TRBJ1-5, with 10 nucleotides matching TRBD1. V lost 1 base and J lost 4; bases outside the gene matches: 4. CDR1 is SGHVS, CDR2 FNYEAQ, per germline. The CDR3 is 16 amino acids. CDR3 coding DNA: TGTGCCAGCAGCTTAGGCCTGGGACAGGGGAATCAGCCCCAGCATTTT. Translated, it gives CASSLGLGQGNQPQHF.

The CDR3 is CASSQDNRENIYF. The CDR3, as DNA: TGTGCCAGCAGCCAAGATAACAGAGAGAACATATATTTT. The chain is built from TRBV3-1 (or the pseudogene TRBV3-2) and TRBJ1-3; no clear D. Germline V CDR1 and CDR2: LGHDT, YNNKEL (reference sequence). Trimming removed 0 bases at V and 12 bases at J, with 12 bases between. CDR3 size: 13 residues.

The V and J genes are TRBV6-4 and TRBJ2-3; 13 positions agree with TRBD2. Trimming removed 5 bases from V and 4 bases from J; junction bases left unmatched: 3. The CDR3 totals 15 residues. Germline CDR1 is MRHNA and CDR2 is SNTAGT. The CDR3 protein is CASSTSGGAADTQYF. The CDR3 coding sequence is TGTGCCAGCAGTACTAGCGGGGGGGCTGCAGATACGCAGTATTTT.

This sequence joins TRBV19 and TRBJ1-6; 7 bases agree with TRBD1. The CDR3 is made up of 16 amino acids. The ends lost 3 bases at V and 9 bases at J; junction bases unmatched: 11. Germline V gives CDR1 LNHDA, CDR2 SQIVND (reference sequence). CDR3 amino acids: CASSISLTGSGSPLHF. CDR3 nucleotides: TGTGCCAGTAGTATCAGCCTGACAGGGTCCGGTTCACCCCTCCACTTT.

Only one count was recorded for this clone. The chain combines TRBV24-1 with TRBJ2-7, with TRBD2 matching over 10 bases. This CDR3 has 20 residues. CDR1 and CDR2 (germline): KGHDR, SFDVKD. Unmatched junction bases numbered 22, after V lost 7 bases and J lost 2 bases. Written as DNA, the CDR3 is TGTGCCACCAGCCTTCTGGGGGGCTCTAGCGGGAGATCAGGGCCCTACGAGCAGTACGTC. It encodes CATSLLGGSSGRSGPYEQYV.

The gene calls are TRBV19 and TRBJ1-4; 7 positions match TRBD1. The germline CDR1 and CDR2 sequences are LNHDA and SQIVND (reference sequence). J was trimmed by 8 bases and V by 3 bases; bases with no gene match: 15. This CDR3 is 17 amino acids long. The CDR3 reads CASSMSATGQPAEKLFF. The CDR3 DNA reads as TGTGCCAGTAGTATGTCGGCGACAGGGCAGCCGGCAGAAAAACTGTTTTTT.